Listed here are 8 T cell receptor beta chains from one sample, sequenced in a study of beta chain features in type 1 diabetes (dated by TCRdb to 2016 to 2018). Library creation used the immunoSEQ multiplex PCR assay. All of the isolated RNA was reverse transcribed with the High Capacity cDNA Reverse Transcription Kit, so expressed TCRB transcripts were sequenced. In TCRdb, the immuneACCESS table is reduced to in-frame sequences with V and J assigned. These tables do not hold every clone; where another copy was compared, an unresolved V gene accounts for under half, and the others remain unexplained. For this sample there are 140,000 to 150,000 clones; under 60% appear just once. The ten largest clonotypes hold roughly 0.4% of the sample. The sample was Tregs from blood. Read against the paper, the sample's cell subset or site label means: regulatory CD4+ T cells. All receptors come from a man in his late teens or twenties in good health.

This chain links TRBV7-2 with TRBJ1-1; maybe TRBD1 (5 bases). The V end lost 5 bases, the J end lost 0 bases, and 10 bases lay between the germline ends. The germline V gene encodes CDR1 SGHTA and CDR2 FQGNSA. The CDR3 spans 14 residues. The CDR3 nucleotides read TGTGCCAGCAGCGGCAGGGTCATGAACACTGAAGCTTTCTTT. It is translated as CASSGRVMNTEAFF.

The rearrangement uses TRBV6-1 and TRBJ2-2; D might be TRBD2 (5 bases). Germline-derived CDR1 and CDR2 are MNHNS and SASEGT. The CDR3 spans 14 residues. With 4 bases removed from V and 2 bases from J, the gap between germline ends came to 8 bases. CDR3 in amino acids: CASSGLSNTGELFF. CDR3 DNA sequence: TGTGCCAGCAGTGGACTATCAAACACCGGGGAGCTGTTTTTT.

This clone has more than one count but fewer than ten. The CDR3 spells CAWSAGTGLEAFF. Here the CDR3 DNA reads TGTGCCTGGAGTGCCGGGACAGGACTTGAAGCTTTCTTT. V is TRBV30 and J is TRBJ1-1; TRBD1 agrees at 8 bases. The CDR3 covers 13 residues. Germline loops: CDR1 GTSNPN, CDR2 SVGIG (reference sequence). The V gene end was trimmed by 1 base and the J gene end by 7 bases; junction bases not matched to a gene: 5.

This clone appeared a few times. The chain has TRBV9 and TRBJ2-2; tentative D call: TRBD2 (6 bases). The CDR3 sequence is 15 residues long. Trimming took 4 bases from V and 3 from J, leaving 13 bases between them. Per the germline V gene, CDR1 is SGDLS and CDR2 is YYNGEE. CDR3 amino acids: CASSPRLVDTGELFF. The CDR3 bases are TGTGCCAGCAGCCCAAGACTAGTAGACACCGGGGAGCTGTTTTTT.

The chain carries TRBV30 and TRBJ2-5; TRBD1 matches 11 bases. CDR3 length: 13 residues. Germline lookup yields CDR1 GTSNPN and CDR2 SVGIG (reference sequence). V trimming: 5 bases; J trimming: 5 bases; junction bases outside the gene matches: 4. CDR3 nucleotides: TGTGCCTGGGGGACAGGGGGATCCGAGACCCAGTACTTC. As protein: CAWGTGGSETQYF.

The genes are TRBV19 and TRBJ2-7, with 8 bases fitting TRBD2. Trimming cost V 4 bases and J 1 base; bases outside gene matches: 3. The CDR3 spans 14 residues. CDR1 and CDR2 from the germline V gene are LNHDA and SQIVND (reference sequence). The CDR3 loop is CASSKREGSYEQYF. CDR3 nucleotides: TGTGCCAGTAGTAAACGGGAGGGATCCTACGAGCAGTACTTC. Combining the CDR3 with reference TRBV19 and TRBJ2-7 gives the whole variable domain DGGITQSPKYLFRKEGQNVTLSCEQNLNHDAMYWYRQDPGQGLRLIYYSQIVNDFQKGDIAEGYSVSREKKESFPLTVTSAQKNPTAFYLCASSKREGSYEQYFGPGTRLTVT.

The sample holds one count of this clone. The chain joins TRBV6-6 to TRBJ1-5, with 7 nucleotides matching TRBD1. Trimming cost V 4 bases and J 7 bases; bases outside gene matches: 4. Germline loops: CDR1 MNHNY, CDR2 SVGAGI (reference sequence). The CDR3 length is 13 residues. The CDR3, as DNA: TGTGCCAGCAGTTTGGGACAGTCCCAGCCCCAGCATTTT. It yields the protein CASSLGQSQPQHF.

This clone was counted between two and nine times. In DNA form, the CDR3 reads TGTGCCAGCAGCCAAGGGCATGAGCAGTTCTTC. Translating gives CASSQGHEQFF. The chain carries TRBV4-2 and TRBJ2-1; unclear D gene. The CDR3 covers 11 residues. Per germline, CDR1 LGHNA and CDR2 YNFKEQ. V was pared by 1 base and J by 8 bases, with 3 bases between.